The sample holds one count of the clone carrying this T cell receptor (beta chain). Trimming pared 4 bases from V and 2 bases from J, leaving 11 bases between. This CDR3 region has 14 residues. The germline gives CDR1 SQVTM, CDR2 ANQGSEA. Using immunoSEQ multiplex PCR, the repertoire was profiled, and TCRdb retains in-frame clones only, with some absent. The repertoire holds roughly 95,000 clones, with around 87% as singletons. The sample is drawn from a study of T cell responses to AZD1222 COVID-19 vaccine. The sequences come from peripheral blood, collected on day 0 of AZD1222 vaccination. The chain joins TRBV29-1 to TRBJ2-2; weak D call: TRBD1 (6 bases). The receptor was derived from an adult in good health. The CDR3 sequence is CSVGGQTNTGELFF. CDR3 coding DNA: TGCAGCGTTGGTGGACAGACTAACACCGGGGAGCTGTTTTTT.